The next 8 T cell receptor beta chains were all read from a single sample in a study of blood T cells in healthy people across ages. Through a sample-barcoded 5' primer and a J-beta primer mix, a second PCR was run for roughly 6 to 11 cycles. TCRdb reprocessed the 5' RACE reads via MiXCR and lists one record per CDR3 protein. The sample lists about 1,600,000 distinct CDR3 sequences; roughly 40% were seen once. The sample consisted of blood. Receptors were obtained from a woman aged 18 to 35 in good health.

This clonotype was observed a few times. The chain couples TRBV12-3 or TRBV12-4 to TRBJ1-6, with D possibly matching TRBD1 (6 bases). The CDR3 runs 13 residues. V was cut by 5 bases and J by 14 bases, with 16 bases left in between. The CDR3 DNA reads TGTGCCAGCAGTCCTGGACGGGGGCCGACCCTCCACTTT. Its translation is CASSPGRGPTLHF.

V gene TRBV5-4 combines with J gene TRBJ1-1; D is ambiguous. Germline V lookup: CDR1 SGHNT, CDR2 YYREEE (reference sequence). CDR3 size: 13 residues. V lost 7 bases and J lost 5, with 15 bases in between. CDR3 protein: CASRPEGRTEAFF. CDR3 nucleotide sequence: TGTGCCAGCCGCCCCGAGGGCCGGACTGAAGCTTTCTTT.

Here the CDR3 reads CASSELSSPLHF. The DNA for the CDR3 is TGTGCCAGCAGTGAACTCTCATCACCCCTCCACTTT. The chain recombines TRBV6-1 with TRBJ1-6; no firm D call. V lost 2 bases and J 10 bases, leaving 6 bases between the germline ends. This CDR3 region has 12 residues. Germline V CDR1 and CDR2: MNHNS, SASEGT.

The chain couples TRBV12-3 or TRBV12-4 to TRBJ2-7; 8 positions agree with TRBD2. The CDR3 extends over 15 amino acids. Germline trimming cut 7 bases from V and 10 bases from J; bases unmatched to any gene: 18. CDR3 sequence reads: CASTRGRAGDESQYF. For the CDR3, the DNA is TGTGCCAGCACCCGGGGACGAGCGGGGGATGAGTCCCAGTACTTC.

The CDR3 protein is CANREQGAGYGYTF. CDR3 nucleotide sequence: TGTGCCAACAGGGAACAGGGGGCTGGCTATGGCTACACCTTC. This chain connects TRBV6-5 to TRBJ1-2; 9 positions agree with TRBD1. The length of the CDR3 is 14 residues. Trimming took 10 bases from V and 4 from J; bases not matched to a gene: 10. Germline CDR1 reads MNHEY; CDR2 reads SVGAGI.

This clonotype occurred a few times. The chain links TRBV30 to TRBJ1-2; no definite D call. Germline CDR1 and CDR2: GTSNPN and SVGIG (reference sequence). With 3 bases removed from V and 4 bases from J, the gap between germline ends came to 3 bases. This CDR3 spans 10 amino acids. In nucleotides, the CDR3 is TGTGCCTGGAGAACCTATGGCTACACCTTC. Translation gives CAWRTYGYTF.

This clonotype was seen a handful of times. CDR3 amino acids: CASSQGVGEETQYF. The CDR3 DNA is TGCGCCAGCAGCCAAGGAGTGGGGGAAGAGACCCAGTACTTC. The chain uses TRBV4-1 and TRBJ2-5; D may match TRBD1 or TRBD2 (5 bases each). This CDR3 is 14 amino acids long. The V end was cut by 1 base, the J end by 3 bases, with 9 bases between. Germline V CDR1 and CDR2: MGHRA, YSYEKL.

This clonotype appeared a few times. The chain is built from TRBV20-1 and TRBJ2-3; 9 bases line up with TRBD2. This CDR3 is built from 14 residues. Germline assignment: CDR1 DFQATT and CDR2 SNEGSKA (reference sequence). Losses at the gene ends were 4 bases for V and 2 bases for J; bases not matched to a gene: 4. The CDR3 sequence is CSATPGLATDTQYF. CDR3 in DNA: TGCAGTGCTACCCCGGGACTAGCCACAGATACGCAGTATTTT.